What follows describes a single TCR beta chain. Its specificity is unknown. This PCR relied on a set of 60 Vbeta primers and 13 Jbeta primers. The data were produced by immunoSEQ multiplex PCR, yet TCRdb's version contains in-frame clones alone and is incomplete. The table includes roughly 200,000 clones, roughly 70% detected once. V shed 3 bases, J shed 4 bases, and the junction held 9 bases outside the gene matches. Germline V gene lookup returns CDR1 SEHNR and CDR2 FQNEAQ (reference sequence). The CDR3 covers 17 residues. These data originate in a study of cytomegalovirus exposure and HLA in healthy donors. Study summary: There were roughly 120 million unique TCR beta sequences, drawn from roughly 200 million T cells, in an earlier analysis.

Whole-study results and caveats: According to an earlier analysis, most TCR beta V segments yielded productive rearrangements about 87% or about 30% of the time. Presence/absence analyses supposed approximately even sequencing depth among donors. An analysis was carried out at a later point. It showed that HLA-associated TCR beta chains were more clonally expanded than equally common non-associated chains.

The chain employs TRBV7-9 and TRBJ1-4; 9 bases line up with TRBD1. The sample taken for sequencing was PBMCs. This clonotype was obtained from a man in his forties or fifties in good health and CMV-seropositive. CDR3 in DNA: TGTGCCAGCAGCTTGTCTTCTACAGGGGGCAGTAATGAAAAACTGTTTTTT. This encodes CASSLSSTGGSNEKLFF.